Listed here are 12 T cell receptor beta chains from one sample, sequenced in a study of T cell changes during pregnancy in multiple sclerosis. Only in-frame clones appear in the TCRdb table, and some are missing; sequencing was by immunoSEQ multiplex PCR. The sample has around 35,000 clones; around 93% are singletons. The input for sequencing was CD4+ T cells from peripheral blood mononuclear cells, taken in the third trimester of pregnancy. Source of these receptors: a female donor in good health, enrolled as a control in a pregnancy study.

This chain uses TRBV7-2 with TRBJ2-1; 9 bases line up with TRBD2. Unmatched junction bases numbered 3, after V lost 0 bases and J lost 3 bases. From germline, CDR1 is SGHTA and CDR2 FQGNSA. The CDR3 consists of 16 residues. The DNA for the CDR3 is TGTGCCAGCAGCTTAGCACGAGCGGGGGGCTACAATGAGCAGTTCTTC. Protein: CASSLARAGGYNEQFF.

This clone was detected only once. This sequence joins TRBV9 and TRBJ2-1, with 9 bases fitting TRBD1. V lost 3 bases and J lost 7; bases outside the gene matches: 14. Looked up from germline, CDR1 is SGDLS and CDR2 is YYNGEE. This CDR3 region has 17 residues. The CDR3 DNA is TGTGCCAGCAGCGCGGGATTTATACAGGGGGCGGGGAATGAGCAGTTCTTC. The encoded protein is CASSAGFIQGAGNEQFF.

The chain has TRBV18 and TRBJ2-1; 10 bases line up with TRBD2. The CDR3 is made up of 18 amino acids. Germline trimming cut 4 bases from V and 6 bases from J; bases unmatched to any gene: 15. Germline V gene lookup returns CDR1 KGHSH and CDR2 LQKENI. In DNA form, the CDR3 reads TGTGCCAGCTCACGTTCCGGGACTAGCGTTCAATACACCAATGAGCAGTTCTTC. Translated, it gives CASSRSGTSVQYTNEQFF.

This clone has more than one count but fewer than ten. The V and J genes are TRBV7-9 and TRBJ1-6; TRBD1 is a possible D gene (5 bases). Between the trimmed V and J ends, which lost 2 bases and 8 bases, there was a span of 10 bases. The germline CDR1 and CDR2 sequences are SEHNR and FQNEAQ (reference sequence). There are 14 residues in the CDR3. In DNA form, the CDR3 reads TGTGCCAGCAGCTTATCAGGGACTCATTCACCCCTCCACTTT. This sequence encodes CASSLSGTHSPLHF.

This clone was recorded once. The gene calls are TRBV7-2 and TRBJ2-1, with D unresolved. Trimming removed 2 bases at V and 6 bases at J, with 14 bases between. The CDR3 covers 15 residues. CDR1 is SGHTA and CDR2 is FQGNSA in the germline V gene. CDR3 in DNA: TGTGCCAGCAGCTTAATCGGGTCGAATATCAATGAGCAGTTCTTC. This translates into CASSLIGSNINEQFF.

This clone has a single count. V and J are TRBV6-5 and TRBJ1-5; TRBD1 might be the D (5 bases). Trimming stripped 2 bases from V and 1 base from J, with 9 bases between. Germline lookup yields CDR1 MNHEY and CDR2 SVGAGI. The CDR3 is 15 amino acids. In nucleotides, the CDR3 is TGTGCCAGCAGTTACGACGGGGGAAGCAATCAGCCCCAGCATTTT. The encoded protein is CASSYDGGSNQPQHF.

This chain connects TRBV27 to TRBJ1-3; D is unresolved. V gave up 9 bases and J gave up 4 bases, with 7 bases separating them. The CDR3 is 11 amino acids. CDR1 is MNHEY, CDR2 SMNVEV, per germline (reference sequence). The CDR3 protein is CASTQGNTIYF. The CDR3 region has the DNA TGTGCCAGTACCCAGGGAAACACCATATATTTT.

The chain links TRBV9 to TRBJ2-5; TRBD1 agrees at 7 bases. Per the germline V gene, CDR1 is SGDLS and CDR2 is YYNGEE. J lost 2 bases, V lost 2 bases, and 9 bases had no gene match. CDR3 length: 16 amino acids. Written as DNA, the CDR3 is TGTGCCAGCAGCGTTGGGACAGAGATCCGTCAAGAGACCCAGTACTTC. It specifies CASSVGTEIRQETQYF.

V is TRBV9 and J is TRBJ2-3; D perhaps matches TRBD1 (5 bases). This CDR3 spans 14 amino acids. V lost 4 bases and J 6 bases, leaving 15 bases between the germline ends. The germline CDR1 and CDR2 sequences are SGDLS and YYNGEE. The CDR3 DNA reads TGTGCCAGCAGCCAGGGTGTCAGTGTGGATACGCAGTATTTT. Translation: CASSQGVSVDTQYF.

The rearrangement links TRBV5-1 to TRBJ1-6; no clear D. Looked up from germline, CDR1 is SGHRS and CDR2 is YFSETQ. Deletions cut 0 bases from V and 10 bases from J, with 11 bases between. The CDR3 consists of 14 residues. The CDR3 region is CASSLEAGMSPLHF. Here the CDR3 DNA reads TGCGCCAGCAGCTTGGAGGCAGGAATGTCACCCCTCCACTTT.

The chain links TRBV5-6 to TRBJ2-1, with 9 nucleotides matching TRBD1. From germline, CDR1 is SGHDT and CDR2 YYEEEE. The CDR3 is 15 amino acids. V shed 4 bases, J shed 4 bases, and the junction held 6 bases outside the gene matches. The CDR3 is CASSDRDRVYNEQFF. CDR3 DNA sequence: TGTGCCAGCAGCGACCGGGACAGGGTATACAATGAGCAGTTCTTC.

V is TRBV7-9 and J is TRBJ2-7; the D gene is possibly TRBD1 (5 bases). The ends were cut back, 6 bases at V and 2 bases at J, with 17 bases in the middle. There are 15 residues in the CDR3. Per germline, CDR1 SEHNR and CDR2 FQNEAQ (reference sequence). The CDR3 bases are TGTGCCAGCAGTCTTGGTGGGGCAGCTACCTACGAGCAGTACTTC. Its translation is CASSLGGAATYEQYF.